These T cell receptor beta chains were read from a single sample in a study of blood T cell repertoires in COVID-19. TCRdb's copy holds only in-frame clones and misses some; the assay was immunoSEQ multiplex PCR. Of about 140,000 clones listed, 85% to 90% are singletons. Sequencing was performed on peripheral blood. All receptors come from a woman of 80 years or more with acute or convalescent COVID-19. The CDR3 runs from the conserved cysteine through the conserved F or W.

TRBV5-1	TRBJ1-3	CASSREPGNTIYF
TRBV7-2	TRBJ2-6	CASSFKGAMVSGANVLTF
TRBV6-4	TRBJ2-2	CASSAPGAGGELFF
TRBV6-5	TRBJ1-1	CASKQGLLAFF
TRBV12-3/TRBV12-4	TRBJ1-1	CASITTGGTEAFF
TRBV5-4	TRBJ1-1	CASSWTGRKNTEAFF
TRBV5-1	TRBJ2-6	CASSLRGSGANVLTF
TRBV7-2	TRBJ1-2	CASSFTTGLANYGYTF
TRBV2	TRBJ1-2	CASSEFGGAGANYGYTF
TRBV27	TRBJ1-5	CASSSGFSGNQPQHF
TRBV3-1/TRBV3-2	TRBJ2-3	CASSQGLAGFLGDTQYF
TRBV2	TRBJ1-5	CASSESAVGTHQPQHF
TRBV7-9	TRBJ1-6	CASSLEGLQNSPLHF
TRBV15	TRBJ1-4	CATSRGGKATNEKLFF
TRBV6-5	TRBJ1-4	CASTLAANEKLFF
TRBV30	TRBJ2-3	CAWGRYRDLIGDTQYF
TRBV28	TRBJ1-2	CASSLPSIRGRADGYTF
TRBV4-1	TRBJ1-1	CASSPDRGPEAFF
TRBV4-1	TRBJ1-2	CASSQDGQGQGYTF
TRBV10-3	TRBJ1-1	CATSGATNTEAFF
TRBV3-1/TRBV3-2	TRBJ1-1	CASSQDITEAFF
TRBV28	TRBJ1-2	CASQGDRLNYGYTF
TRBV18	TRBJ2-2	CASSPRLAVANTGELFF
TRBV7-3	TRBJ2-7	CASSLGPRTGTHEQYF
TRBV3-1/TRBV3-2	TRBJ2-1	CASSQALNNEQFF
TRBV5-6	TRBJ1-6	CASSLDRGNSPLHF
TRBV3-1/TRBV3-2	TRBJ1-6	CASSQGVGRGQGISSYNSPLHF
TRBV7-8	TRBJ1-2	CASSLGGQGGTIFTF
TRBV5-1	TRBJ2-3	CASSLGGSTDTQYF
TRBV19	TRBJ1-2	CASSINTGSYGYTF
TRBV19	TRBJ1-4	CASSRTGNGEKLFF
TRBV19	TRBJ1-4	CASSKDRVNEKLFF
TRBV2	TRBJ2-5	CASSRQETQYF
TRBV6-6	TRBJ1-6	CASSLREPTSSYNSPLHF
TRBV14	TRBJ2-5	CASSHTGTGVKETQYF
TRBV5-1	TRBJ2-3	CASHVTSGGADTQYF
TRBV19	TRBJ2-7	CASSKGLSYEQYF
TRBV4-1	TRBJ2-7	CASSQELGQSSYEQYF
TRBV19	TRBJ2-2	CASTAGQAANTGELFF
TRBV13	TRBJ2-3	CASSLIGTDTQYF
TRBV6-6	TRBJ2-7	CASSPPGQGNYEQYF
TRBV19	TRBJ1-3	CASSTDGSGNTIYF
TRBV5-6	TRBJ1-2	CASSLGGRDSYGYTF
TRBV5-1	TRBJ1-3	CASSFGRGNTIYF
TRBV7-3	TRBJ2-3	CASSLTQTGSDTQYF
TRBV18	TRBJ1-2	CASSLTEGYGYTF
TRBV12-5	TRBJ2-7	CASGLVAGGNPYEQYF
TRBV5-1	TRBJ2-7	CASSNGTGGLYEQYF
TRBV2	TRBJ2-5	CASSGSGGGQETQYF
TRBV7-2	TRBJ1-5	CASSLQGDQPQHF
TRBV6-5	TRBJ1-4	CASSPSAANEKLFF
TRBV27	TRBJ2-2	CASSSNRFHTGELFF
TRBV5-4	TRBJ2-2	CASSLGLAGSTGELFF
TRBV5-1	TRBJ2-4	CASSLAGAGANIQYF